This TCR beta chain was obtained from a study of cytomegalovirus exposure and HLA in healthy donors. Study summary: Previous work identified 100 million or so unique TCR beta sequences from about 179 million T cells. There were just under 400 genotyped donors. Of these, roughly 80% fell in the genetic ancestry cluster associated with self-reported Caucasian donors. Overall study results and limits: The analysis excluded some indistinguishable V segments, including TRBV6-2 and TRBV6-3.

The ends were cut back, 4 bases at V and 0 bases at J, with 13 bases in the middle. Looked up from germline, CDR1 is MNHEY and CDR2 is SVGAGI. The CDR3 has 15 amino acids. In the PCR, 60 Vbeta and 13 Jbeta primers were used. Data came from immunoSEQ multiplex PCR; TCRdb stores just in-frame clones and leaves some out. The sample shows about 99,000 clones, around 77% of them seen only once. In regard to this clone: Its antigen is not identified.

The clonotype was recovered from a man between 35 and 55 years old in good health and CMV-seronegative. The rearrangement uses TRBV6-5 and TRBJ2-7; the D gene is possibly TRBD2 (7 bases). The sequenced sample was PBMCs. CDR3 in DNA: TGTGCCAGCAGTTCTCCCGGGGGGCCCTCCTACGAGCAGTACTTC. Residues: CASSSPGGPSYEQYF.